These T cell receptor beta chains were read from a single sample in a study of blood T cell repertoires in COVID-19. Measured with immunoSEQ multiplex PCR; TCRdb has only the in-frame clones, and not every one. This table has hundreds of thousands of clones, around nine tenths appearing once. Sequencing was performed on peripheral blood. Receptor source: a woman in her forties or fifties with active or convalescent COVID-19. CDR3s include the opening cysteine and the closing phenylalanine or tryptophan. Each record gives: V gene, CDR3 protein.

>TRBV28
CASSPNYEQYF
>TRBV4-1
CASSVGWTEMDGYTF
>TRBV12-3/TRBV12-4
CASRQESREQYF
>TRBV19
CASSILSDVAERTNEKLFF
>TRBV4-1
CASSQESQTGEAFF
>TRBV6-2/TRBV6-3
CASSPRTVGFNEKLFF
>TRBV7-9
CASSPGPGNYGYTF
>TRBV5-1
CASSPGTSGRVREQFF
>TRBV5-6
CASSLIQVTGTDTQYF
>TRBV7-9
CASSPQGAKGNTEAFF
>TRBV4-3
CASSPAAGGAFNEQFF
>TRBV2
CASSDGLAAEGLAKTQYF
>TRBV10-3
CAINSPGEFGNTIYF
>TRBV30
CACQTGATNEKLFF
>TRBV7-9
CASSFSVGAGNYGYTF
>TRBV6-2/TRBV6-3
CASSKGQVNQPQHF
>TRBV4-2
CASSQDVTVSYEQYF
>TRBV12-3/TRBV12-4
CASSPGLVTEQYF
>TRBV6-5
CASSLVGPTYEQYF
>TRBV6-5
CASSIMQGRNTEAFF
>TRBV6-5
CASSYSGLAPNYGYTF
>TRBV19
CASRTPQGNPANYGYTF
>TRBV30
CAWGAGSYNEQFF
>TRBV6-5
CASGRTLGNTIYF
>TRBV5-4
CASSWEALNTEAFF
>TRBV15
CATSRGSTSYREEAFF
>TRBV3-1/TRBV3-2
CASSQVMAGVSEQYF
>TRBV6-2/TRBV6-3
CASSRRSNYGYTF
>TRBV27
CASSTRGRSISGNTIYF
>TRBV10-3
CATRQGSEEKLFF
>TRBV19
CASSNTSPIRDINYGYTF
>TRBV6-5
CASSRDFSNQPQHF